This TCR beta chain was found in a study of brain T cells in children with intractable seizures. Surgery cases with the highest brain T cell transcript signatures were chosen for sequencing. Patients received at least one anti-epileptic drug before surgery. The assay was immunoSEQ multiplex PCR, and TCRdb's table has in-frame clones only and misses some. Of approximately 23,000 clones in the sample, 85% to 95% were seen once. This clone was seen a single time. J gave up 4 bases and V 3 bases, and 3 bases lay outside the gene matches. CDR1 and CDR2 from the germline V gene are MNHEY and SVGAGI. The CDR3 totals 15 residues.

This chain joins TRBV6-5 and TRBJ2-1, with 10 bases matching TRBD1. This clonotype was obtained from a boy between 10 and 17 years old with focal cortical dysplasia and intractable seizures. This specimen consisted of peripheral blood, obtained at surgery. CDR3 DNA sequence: TGTGCCAGCAGTTATGGGACAGGGGTATACAATGAGCAGTTCTTC. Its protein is CASSYGTGVYNEQFF.